This passage covers 9 T cell receptor beta chains from one sample sequenced in a study of T cell changes during pregnancy in multiple sclerosis. Libraries were prepared by immunoSEQ multiplex PCR; TCRdb keeps only in-frame clonotypes and omits some of them. The table includes approximately 100,000 clones, about 91% detected once. This specimen was peripheral blood, taken after pregnancy. Receptors originate from a female donor in good health, enrolled as a control in a pregnancy study.

This clone has a single count. In DNA, the CDR3 is TGTGCCAGTAGTATGGGGGGGGGACAGGGACAAGAGACCCAGTACTTC. Translating gives CASSMGGGQGQETQYF. V usage is TRBV19 and J usage is TRBJ2-5; 9 bases fit TRBD1. The V segment lost 3 bases and the J segment 2 bases; nucleotides outside the gene matches: 7. This CDR3 has 16 amino acids. The germline gives CDR1 LNHDA, CDR2 SQIVND (reference sequence).

CDR3 DNA: TGTGCCAGCAGTCACCCATACAGGGACCAAGAGACCCAGTACTTC. Translating it yields CASSHPYRDQETQYF. The chain combines TRBV6-5 with TRBJ2-5; possibly TRBD1 for D (6 bases). Germline V gene data show CDR1 as MNHEY and CDR2 as SVGAGI. V gave up 5 bases and J gave up 0 bases, with 13 bases separating them. The CDR3 sequence is 15 residues long.

This sequence joins TRBV10-3 and TRBJ2-1; no clear D gene. The CDR3 runs to 15 residues. Trimming pared 2 bases from V and 3 bases from J, leaving 11 bases between. Germline V CDR1 and CDR2: ENHRY, SYGVKD. CDR3 nucleotide sequence: TGTGCCATCAGTGAGGGCTTATTCCGCTACAATGAGCAGTTCTTC. Protein: CAISEGLFRYNEQFF.

CDR3 bases: TGTGCCAGCAGTTGGACAGGGATTGCGGATCAGCCCCAGCATTTT. Translated, it gives CASSWTGIADQPQHF. The rearrangement links TRBV28 to TRBJ1-5; 8 bases line up with TRBD1. The CDR3 is 15 residues long. Germline V lookup: CDR1 MDHEN, CDR2 SYDVKM. After removal of 4 bases from V and 5 bases from J, the junction contained 7 bases not matched to a gene.

Only a few counts were recorded for this clone. The chain is built from TRBV10-3 and TRBJ2-1; TRBD2 matches 10 bases. The CDR3 runs to 16 residues. Germline V gene data show CDR1 as ENHRY and CDR2 as SYGVKD. The ends lost 0 bases at V and 5 bases at J; junction bases unmatched: 4. As DNA, the CDR3 is TGTGCCATCAGTGAGTCGTTAACTAGCGGGAACAATGAGCAGTTCTTC. Translating it yields CAISESLTSGNNEQFF.

Here the CDR3 DNA reads TGTGCCAGCCGAGCTGGTGTGGCAGGGGGCGAGCAGTTCTTC. Translated: CASRAGVAGGEQFF. This chain links TRBV2 with TRBJ2-1; TRBD1 agrees at 8 bases. This CDR3 contains 14 residues. The V gene's germline CDR1 is SNHLY and CDR2 FYNNEI. Losses at the gene ends were 8 bases for V and 10 bases for J; bases not matched to a gene: 13.

The rearrangement joins TRBV2 to TRBJ1-4; D call uncertain. The CDR3 loop spans 15 amino acids. Germline V lookup: CDR1 SNHLY, CDR2 FYNNEI. Trimming stripped 1 base from V and 5 bases from J, with 11 bases between. CDR3 sequence (DNA): TGTGCCAGCAGTGAAGGATGGACGGGGAATGAAAAACTGTTTTTT. It codes for CASSEGWTGNEKLFF.

The gene calls are TRBV6-1 and TRBJ2-7; D might be TRBD2 (6 bases). The V gene's germline CDR1 is MNHNS and CDR2 SASEGT. V was shortened by 2 bases and J by 0 bases, with 11 bases between the two germline ends. CDR3 length equals 15 residues. The CDR3 is CASSEWEASSYEQYF. CDR3 DNA sequence: TGTGCCAGCAGTGAATGGGAGGCGAGCTCCTACGAGCAGTACTTC.

The rearrangement uses TRBV27 and TRBJ1-1; 8 bases agree with TRBD1. CDR3 length: 13 amino acids. V dropped 2 bases and J dropped 10; count of bases not matched to a gene: 6. Germline V gene sequence: CDR1 MNHEY, CDR2 SMNVEV (reference sequence). The CDR3 reads CASSLQAGGGAFF. The CDR3 DNA follows: TGTGCCAGCAGTTTACAGGCAGGGGGCGGAGCTTTCTTT.